The 8 T cell receptor beta chains reported below all come from one sample, sequenced in a study of blood T cells in healthy people across ages. A second PCR, run for about 7 to 11 cycles, used a sample-barcoded 5' primer plus a J-beta primer mix. TCRdb redid the calling of the 5' RACE reads with MiXCR, one entry per CDR3 protein. Counted here are about 750,000 distinct CDR3 sequences, roughly 50% occurring once; the ten biggest clones make up approximately 40%. Sequencing used blood. The receptors here all came from a man older than 75 in good health.

This clonotype is a singleton in its sample. The gene calls are TRBV3-1 and TRBJ2-1, with TRBD2 matching 12 bases. The CDR3 runs 16 residues. Per germline, CDR1 LGHDT and CDR2 YNNKEL (reference sequence). Trimming took 1 base from V and 7 from J; bases not matched to a gene: 5. CDR3 sequence (DNA): TGTGCCAGCAGCCAAGCCGGACTAGCGGGAAGGAATGAGCAGTTCTTC. Protein product: CASSQAGLAGRNEQFF.

Here the CDR3 DNA reads TGTGCCAGCAGGTTCCTAGCGGGAGGGCCTCATGAGCAGTTCTTC. This translates into CASRFLAGGPHEQFF. The rearrangement joins TRBV12-3 or TRBV12-4 to TRBJ2-1; 12 bases agree with TRBD2. The CDR3 extends over 15 amino acids. Trimming at V came to 6 bases and at J to 8 bases, leaving 8 bases not matched to a gene.

A word on this clonotype: This CDR3 fails to terminate in the conserved phenylalanine or tryptophan, so it likely reflects a read error. The chain recombines TRBV9 with TRBJ1-6; D not certain. This CDR3 contains 14 residues. V was cut by 0 bases and J by 10 bases, with 11 bases left in between. CDR1 and CDR2 (germline): SGDLS, YYNGEE. CDR3 in DNA: TGTGCCAGCAGCGTAGGGAGGGATCGGTCACCCCTCCACTCT. Amino acids: CASSVGRDRSPLHS.

In its sample, this clonotype was seen a few times. The chain employs TRBV5-1 and TRBJ1-2, with TRBD1 matching over 8 bases. The CDR3 has 15 residues. Unmatched junction bases numbered 7, after V lost 4 bases and J lost 2 bases. CDR1 is SGHRS and CDR2 is YFSETQ in the germline V gene. The CDR3 DNA reads TGCGCCAGCAGCGGGGGACAGGCTAAGAACTATGGCTACACCTTC. Translating gives CASSGGQAKNYGYTF.

The gene calls are TRBV20-1 and TRBJ2-5; TRBD2 matches 9 bases. CDR3 length: 13 amino acids. With V trimmed by 6 bases and J by 3 bases, 5 bases remained unmatched. Germline CDR1 DFQATT, CDR2 SNEGSKA (reference sequence). CDR3 loop: CSALRLAEETQYF. The CDR3, as DNA: TGCAGTGCACTGCGACTAGCGGAAGAGACCCAGTACTTC.

The CDR3 nucleotides are TGTGCCAGCAGCTTGACCTGGGACCCCTACAATGAGCAGTACTTC. Protein: CASSLTWDPYNEQYF. The rearrangement joins TRBV5-4 to TRBJ2-7; D may correspond to TRBD1 or TRBD2 (5 bases each). Germline CDR1 is SGHNT and CDR2 is YYREEE (reference sequence). This CDR3 contains 15 residues. V dropped 1 base and J dropped 7 bases, with 18 bases sitting between them.

V and J are TRBV6-2 or TRBV6-3 and TRBJ2-5; 10 nucleotides match TRBD2. Matching the DNA end better, TRBJ2-7 makes the J call doubtful. The CDR3 spans 16 residues. Germline values: CDR1 MNHEY, CDR2 SVGEGT. The CDR3 DNA sequence: TGTGCCAGCAGTTACTCGGGGTCTAGCGGGAGCTACGAGCAGTACTTC. It is translated as CASSYSGSSGSYEQYF.

The CDR3 loop reads CASSPGHGNEKLFF. The CDR3 DNA is TGCGCCAGCAGCCCGGGACACGGGAATGAAAAACTGTTTTTT. V is TRBV5-1 and J is TRBJ1-4; D might be TRBD1 (6 bases). The CDR3 totals 14 residues. Trimming cost V 4 bases and J 5 bases, with 12 bases left between them. Germline V lookup: CDR1 SGHRS, CDR2 YFSETQ.